The 15 T cell receptor beta chains reported below all come from one sample, sequenced in a study of glioma-infiltrating T cells (dated by TCRdb to the mid-2010s). Sequencer: Illumina MiSeq. The iRepertoire nested amplicon-rescue multiplex PCR (arm-PCR) platform was used to amplify TCR alpha and beta CDR3 regions from RNA. TCRdb passed the public sequencing reads through fastp at Q25 and MiXCR, retaining productive beta sequences. Each record represents a unique CDR3 protein, reported with the most common genes and DNA among its rows. The sample has approximately 40,000 distinct CDR3 sequences on record, about 20% of them singletons. The top ten clones comprise approximately 6.4% of the sample. Source material: glioma tissue, nonneoplastic brain tissue, or PBMCs (not recorded which). These receptors were collected from a human donor with low-grade glioma or glioblastoma, undergoing nonglioma brain surgery, or in good health (not recorded which).

There are many counts of this clonotype. The J gene is TRBJ2-5, the V gene TRBV5-1; the D gene is possibly TRBD2 (6 bases). Germline V CDR1 and CDR2: SGHRS, YFSETQ. V lost 5 bases and J 5 bases, leaving 16 bases between the germline ends. The CDR3 is 14 residues long. The CDR3 spells CASRDGRGLETQYF. The CDR3 coding sequence is TGCGCCAGCAGGGACGGGAGAGGGTTGGAGACCCAGTACTTC.

Ten or more counts support this clonotype. The V call is TRBV2, the J call TRBJ2-1; D may be TRBD2 (5 bases). Trimming cost V 7 bases and J 4 bases, with 14 bases left between them. Germline CDR1 SNHLY, CDR2 FYNNEI. The CDR3 length is 14 residues. The CDR3 coding sequence is TGTGCCAGCAAGTTTGGGAGCTCATACAATGAGCAGTTCTTC. Amino acid sequence: CASKFGSSYNEQFF.

This clonotype came up many times. The chain joins TRBV5-6 to TRBJ1-1; D not resolved. Trimming removed 0 bases at V and 4 bases at J, with 7 bases between. Germline assignment: CDR1 SGHDT and CDR2 YYEEEE. The CDR3 extends over 13 amino acids. CDR3 sequence reads: CASSLAAGTEAFF. In DNA, the CDR3 is TGTGCCAGCAGCTTGGCGGCGGGCACTGAAGCTTTCTTT.

The gene calls are TRBV5-1 and TRBJ1-3; D unresolved. The CDR3 has 15 residues. The germline V gene encodes CDR1 SGHRS and CDR2 YFSETQ. Trimming removed 0 bases at V and 0 bases at J, with 7 bases between. The CDR3 region has the DNA TGCGCCAGCAGCTTGGATGGCAGCTCTGGAAACACCATATATTTT. Amino acid sequence: CASSLDGSSGNTIYF.

The table lists this clonotype with many counts. The rearrangement uses TRBV27 and TRBJ1-1; D is unresolved. CDR3 length: 13 amino acids. V shed 2 bases and J shed 5 bases, with 9 bases lying between them. Germline CDR1 reads MNHEY; CDR2 reads SMNVEV (reference sequence). CDR3 loop: CASSLGVGTEAFF. The DNA of the CDR3 is TGTGCCAGCAGTTTAGGGGTGGGGACTGAAGCTTTCTTT.

By share of the sample, this clonotype is medium-sized. The chain employs TRBV25-1 and TRBJ1-1, with D uncertain. With 5 bases removed from V and 5 bases from J, the gap between germline ends came to 6 bases. Germline-derived CDR1 and CDR2 are MGHDK and SYGVNS. The CDR3 covers 11 residues. The CDR3 reads CASSHTTEAFF. The CDR3 coding sequence is TGTGCCAGCAGTCATACTACTGAAGCTTTCTTT.

This clonotype was seen repeatedly, ten times or more. This chain's CDR3 is CASKGEGHDTQYF. DNA of the CDR3: TGTGCCAGCAAGGGTGAGGGTCATGATACGCAGTATTTT. The rearrangement joins TRBV2 to TRBJ2-3, with a weak D call TRBD2 (5 bases). CDR3 size: 13 residues. Deletions cut 7 bases from V and 6 bases from J, with 14 bases between. CDR1 and CDR2 (germline): SNHLY, FYNNEI.

This clonotype was found many times. This chain uses TRBV6-4 with TRBJ2-1, with unresolved D. CDR3 length: 13 residues. Germline CDR1 MRHNA, CDR2 SNTAGT. The V and J ends lost 7 bases and 9 bases respectively, with 16 bases between them. CDR3 region: CASTSGLWGEQFF. The CDR3 nucleotides are TGTGCCAGCACCTCCGGCCTATGGGGTGAGCAGTTCTTC.

Worth noting for this clonotype: A much larger clone is a single base away; this may be a read error. The rearrangement uses TRBV20-1 and TRBJ2-1; TRBD2 matches 10 bases. Germline values: CDR1 DFQATT, CDR2 SNEGSKA (reference sequence). This CDR3 has 16 residues. The CDR3 loop is CSASWGAGGPDNGQFF. The DNA for the CDR3 is TGCAGTGCTTCTTGGGGAGCGGGAGGGCCGGACAATGGGCAGTTCTTC.

A note on this clonotype: A much larger clone lies one base from this, so it may be a read error. The chain joins TRBV2 to TRBJ2-3; possibly TRBD2 for D (5 bases). The CDR3 is made up of 14 amino acids. Germline V lookup: CDR1 SNHLY, CDR2 FYNNEI. For the CDR3, the DNA is TGTGCCGGCAGTGACCCACTAGTAGCAGATACGCAGTATTTT. Translating it yields CAGSDPLVADTQYF.

The chain is built from TRBV29-1 and TRBJ1-1, with D perhaps matching TRBD1 (5 bases). Germline CDR1 SQVTM, CDR2 ANQGSEA. The CDR3 has 13 residues. Between the trimmed V and J ends, which lost 3 bases and 1 base, there was a span of 9 bases. CDR3 nucleotides: TGCAGCGTTGACGACAGTTCGAACACTGAAGCTTTCTTT. Its translation: CSVDDSSNTEAFF.

This clonotype occurred many times. The chain couples TRBV20-1 to TRBJ1-1; D possibly corresponds to TRBD1 (5 bases). The ends were cut back, 5 bases at V and 10 bases at J, with 17 bases in the middle. CDR3 length: 12 amino acids. Germline CDR1 and CDR2: DFQATT and SNEGSKA (reference sequence). The CDR3 DNA reads as TGCAGTGCTCCGAGAGGGGACTACATAGCTTTCTTT. It specifies CSAPRGDYIAFF.

This clonotype has ten or more counts. This sequence joins TRBV5-1 and TRBJ1-2; D remains ambiguous. The germline V gene has CDR1 SGHRS and CDR2 YFSETQ. The CDR3 has 12 residues. V lost 4 bases, J lost 6 bases, and 10 bases lay in between. CDR3 sequence (DNA): TGCGCCAGCAGCACGGACGGGAATGGCTACACCTTC. It yields the protein CASSTDGNGYTF.

This clonotype was recorded many times. The chain couples TRBV11-2 to TRBJ1-1; D may be TRBD1 (5 bases). The ends were cut back, 4 bases at V and 4 bases at J, with 16 bases in the middle. Germline V gene lookup returns CDR1 SGHAT and CDR2 FQNNGV. The CDR3 covers 15 residues. The CDR3 loop reads CASSYMDMGPTEAFF. As DNA, the CDR3 is TGTGCCAGCAGCTATATGGACATGGGGCCCACTGAAGCTTTCTTT.

This clonotype was detected many times. This chain joins TRBV20-1 and TRBJ2-3; D gene uncertain. The CDR3 length is 14 residues. Germline loops: CDR1 DFQATT, CDR2 SNEGSKA (reference sequence). The germline V and J ends were trimmed by 4 bases and 5 bases, with 16 bases remaining between them. The CDR3 here is CSAISGSVLDTQYF. CDR3 DNA sequence: TGCAGTGCTATCTCGGGCTCAGTACTAGATACGCAGTATTTT.